This TCR beta chain was recovered during a study of blood T cell repertoires in COVID-19. Measured with immunoSEQ multiplex PCR; TCRdb has only the in-frame clones, and not every one. The table includes 180,000 or so clones, about 82% detected once. The trim removed 5 bases at V and 7 bases at J, leaving 10 bases unmatched. The CDR3 is made up of 14 amino acids. Germline CDR1 reads MNHEY; CDR2 reads SVGAGI. The sample comprised PBMCs or T cells enriched from blood (not recorded which). The sequence was obtained from a woman in her twenties or thirties who had recovered from COVID-19. The V call is TRBV6-5, the J call TRBJ1-2; TRBD1 agrees at 7 bases. This CDR3 is CASSLTGRSSGYTF. The CDR3 DNA follows: TGTGCCAGCAGTCTGACAGGGCGGTCTAGTGGCTACACCTTC.